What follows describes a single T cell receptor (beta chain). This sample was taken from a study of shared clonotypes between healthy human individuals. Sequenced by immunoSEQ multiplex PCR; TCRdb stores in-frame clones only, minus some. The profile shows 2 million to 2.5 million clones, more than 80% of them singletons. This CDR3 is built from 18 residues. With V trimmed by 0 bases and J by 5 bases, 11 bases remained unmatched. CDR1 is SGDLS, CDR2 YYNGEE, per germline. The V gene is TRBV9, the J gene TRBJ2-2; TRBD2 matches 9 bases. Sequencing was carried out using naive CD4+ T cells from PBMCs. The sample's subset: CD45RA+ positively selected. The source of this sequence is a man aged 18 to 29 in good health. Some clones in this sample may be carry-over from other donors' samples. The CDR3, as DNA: TGTGCCAGCAGCGTAGAGGGTAGCGGGAGTAGGGAGACCGGGGAGCTGTTTTTT. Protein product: CASSVEGSGSRETGELFF.